This T cell receptor beta chain derives from a study of radiation and T cells in renal cell carcinoma. Study summary: Nephrectomy followed 15 Gy stereotactic body radiation by 4 weeks.

For this clone: Its antigen is unidentified.

Study-wide results and caveats: In blood, top tumor clones expanded by 2 weeks, shrinking by 4. Pretreatment tumor biopsies were lacking, so baseline clonotypes are unknown.

The time point: blood 2 weeks post-SBRT. Treatment in this sample: 15 Gy SBRT to primary tumor, nephrectomy 4 weeks later. Radiation-treated patients gave blood at baseline, week 2 and week 4. Generated by immunoSEQ multiplex PCR, the TCRdb table keeps only in-frame clones and is missing some. The sample holds roughly 28,000 clones; 81% are singletons and the top ten take approximately 31%. Germline assignment: CDR1 KGHSY and CDR2 FQNENV. The CDR3 contains 14 residues. Trimming left V 4 bases short and J 4 bases short, with 10 bases between. This chain links TRBV16 with TRBJ2-2, with D uncertain. The input for sequencing was blood, taken from a patient whose treatment included radiotherapy and nephrectomy. This TCR was sampled from a man in his sixties with renal cell carcinoma. In DNA form, the CDR3 reads TGTGCCAGCAGCCTGGACCGAACCACCGGGGAGCTGTTTTTT. As protein: CASSLDRTTGELFF.